This T cell receptor beta chain appears in the sequencing data of a study of blood T cell repertoires in COVID-19. About the research overall: Spain, Italy and the United States supplied samples that represented acute and convalescent COVID-19.

The repertoire was sequenced with immunoSEQ multiplex PCR; TCRdb's copy has only in-frame clones and lacks some. In the table there are 210,000 or so clones, around 90% of which are singletons. Participants, about 18 to 90 years old, spanned about 26 US areas. Clinical history reported by participants formed the basis on which cohorts were assigned. The source material was PBMCs or T cells enriched from blood (not recorded which). This TCR was recovered from a woman aged 25-40 years who had been exposed to COVID-19.

DNA for the CDR3: TGCGCCAGCAGCCAGATCCTGGGACAGGGAGCACCCCTCCACTTT. Its protein product is CASSQILGQGAPLHF. This chain uses TRBV5-1 with TRBJ1-6, with TRBD1 matching 9 bases. The CDR3 is 15 residues long. Losses at the gene ends were 4 bases for V and 11 bases for J; bases not matched to a gene: 10. The germline CDR1 and CDR2 sequences are SGHRS and YFSETQ.